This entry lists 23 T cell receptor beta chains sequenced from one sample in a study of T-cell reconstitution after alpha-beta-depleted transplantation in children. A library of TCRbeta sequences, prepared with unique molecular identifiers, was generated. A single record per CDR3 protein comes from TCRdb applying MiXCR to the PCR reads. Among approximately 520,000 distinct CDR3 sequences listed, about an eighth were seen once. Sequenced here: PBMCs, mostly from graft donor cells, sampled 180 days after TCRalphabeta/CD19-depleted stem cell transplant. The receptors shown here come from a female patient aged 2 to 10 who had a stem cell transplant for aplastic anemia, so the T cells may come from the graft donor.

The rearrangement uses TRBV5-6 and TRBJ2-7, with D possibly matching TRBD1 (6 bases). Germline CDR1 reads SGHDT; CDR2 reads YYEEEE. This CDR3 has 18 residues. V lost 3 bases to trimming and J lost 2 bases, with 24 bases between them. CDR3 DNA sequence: TGTGCCAGCAGCTGGGGGCTAGGTGAGCCTACCTCGGCCTACGAGCAGTACGTC. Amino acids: CASSWGLGEPTSAYEQYV.

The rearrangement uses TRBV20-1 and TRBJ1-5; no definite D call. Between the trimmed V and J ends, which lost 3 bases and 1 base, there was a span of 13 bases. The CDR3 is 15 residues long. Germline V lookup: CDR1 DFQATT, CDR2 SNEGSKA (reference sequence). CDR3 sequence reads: CSASTSPTSNQPQHF. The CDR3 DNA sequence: TGCAGTGCTAGTACGTCACCGACAAGCAATCAGCCCCAGCATTTT.

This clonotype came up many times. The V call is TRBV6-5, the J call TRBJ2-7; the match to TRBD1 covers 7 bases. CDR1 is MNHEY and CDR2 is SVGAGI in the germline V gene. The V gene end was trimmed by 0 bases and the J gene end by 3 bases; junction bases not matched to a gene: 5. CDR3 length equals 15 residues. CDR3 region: CASSYSRTGYYEQYF. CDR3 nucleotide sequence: TGTGCCAGCAGTTACTCGCGGACAGGTTACTACGAGCAGTACTTC.

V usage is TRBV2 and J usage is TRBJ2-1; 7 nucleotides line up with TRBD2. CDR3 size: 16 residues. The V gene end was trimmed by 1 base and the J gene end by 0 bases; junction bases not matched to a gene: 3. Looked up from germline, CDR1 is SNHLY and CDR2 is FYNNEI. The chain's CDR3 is CASSEGPGGSYNEQFF. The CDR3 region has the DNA TGTGCCAGCAGTGAAGGCCCGGGAGGCTCCTACAATGAGCAGTTCTTC.

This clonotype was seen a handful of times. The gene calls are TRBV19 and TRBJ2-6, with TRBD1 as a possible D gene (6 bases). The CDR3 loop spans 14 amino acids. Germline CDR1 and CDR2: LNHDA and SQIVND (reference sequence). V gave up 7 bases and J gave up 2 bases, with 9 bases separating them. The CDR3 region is CASKTGPGANVLTF. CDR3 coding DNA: TGTGCCAGTAAAACAGGGCCTGGGGCCAACGTCCTGACTTTC.

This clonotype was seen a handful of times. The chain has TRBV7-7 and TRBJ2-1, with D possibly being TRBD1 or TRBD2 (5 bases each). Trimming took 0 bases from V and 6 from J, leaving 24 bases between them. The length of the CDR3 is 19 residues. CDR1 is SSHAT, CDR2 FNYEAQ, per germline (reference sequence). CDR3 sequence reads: CASSLAFLGDHPDLNEQFF. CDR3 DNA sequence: TGTGCCAGCAGCTTAGCCTTTCTGGGGGATCACCCCGATCTCAATGAGCAGTTCTTC.

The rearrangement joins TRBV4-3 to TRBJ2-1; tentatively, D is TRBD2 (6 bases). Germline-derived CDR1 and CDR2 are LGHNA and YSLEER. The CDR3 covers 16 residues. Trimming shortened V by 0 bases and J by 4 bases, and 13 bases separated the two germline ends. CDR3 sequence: CASSQEWDSLYNEQFF. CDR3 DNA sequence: TGCGCCAGCAGCCAAGAATGGGACTCTTTATACAATGAGCAGTTCTTC.

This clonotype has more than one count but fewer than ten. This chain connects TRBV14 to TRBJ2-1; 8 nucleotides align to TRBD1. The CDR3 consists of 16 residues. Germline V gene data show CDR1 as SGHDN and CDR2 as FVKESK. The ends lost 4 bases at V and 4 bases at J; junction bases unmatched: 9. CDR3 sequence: CASSPQGAKWYNEQFF. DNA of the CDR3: TGTGCCAGCAGCCCCCAGGGGGCGAAATGGTACAATGAGCAGTTCTTC. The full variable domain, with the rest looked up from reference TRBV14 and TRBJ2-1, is EAGVTQFPSHSVIEKGQTVTLRCDPISGHDNLYWYRRVMGKEIKFLLHFVKESKQDESGMPNNRFLAERTGGTYSTLKVQPAELEDSGVYFCASSPQGAKWYNEQFFGPGTRLTVL.

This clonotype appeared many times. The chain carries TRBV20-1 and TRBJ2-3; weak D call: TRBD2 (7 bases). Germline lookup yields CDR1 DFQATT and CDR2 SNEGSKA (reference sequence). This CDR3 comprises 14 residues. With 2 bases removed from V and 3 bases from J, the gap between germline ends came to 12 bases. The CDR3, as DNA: TGCAGTGCTAGACCGGGGGGCCTTACAGATACGCAGTATTTT. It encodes CSARPGGLTDTQYF.

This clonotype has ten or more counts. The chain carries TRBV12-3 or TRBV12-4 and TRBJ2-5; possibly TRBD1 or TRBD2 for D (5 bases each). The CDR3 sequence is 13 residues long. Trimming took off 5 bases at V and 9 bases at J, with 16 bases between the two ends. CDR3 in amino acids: CASSRDAARAQYF. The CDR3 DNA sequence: TGTGCCAGCAGTAGGGACGCCGCTCGGGCCCAGTACTTC.

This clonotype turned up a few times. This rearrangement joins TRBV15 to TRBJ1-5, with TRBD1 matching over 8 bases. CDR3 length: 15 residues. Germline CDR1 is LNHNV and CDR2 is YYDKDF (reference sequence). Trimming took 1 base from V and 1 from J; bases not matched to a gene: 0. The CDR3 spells CATSRGQGSNQPQHF. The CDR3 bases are TGTGCCACCAGCAGAGGACAGGGGAGCAATCAGCCCCAGCATTTT.

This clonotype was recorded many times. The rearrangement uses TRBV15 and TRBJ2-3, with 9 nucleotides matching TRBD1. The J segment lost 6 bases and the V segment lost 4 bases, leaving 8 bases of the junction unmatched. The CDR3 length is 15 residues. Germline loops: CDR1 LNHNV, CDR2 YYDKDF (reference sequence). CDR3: CATSKRDRATDTQYF. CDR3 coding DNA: TGTGCCACCAGCAAACGGGACAGGGCCACCGATACGCAGTATTTT. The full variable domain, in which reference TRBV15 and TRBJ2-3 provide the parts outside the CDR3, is DAMVIQNPRYQVTQFGKPVTLSCSQTLNHNVMYWYQQKSSQAPKLLFHYYDKDFNNEADTPDNFQSRRPNTSFCFLDIRSPGLGDTAMYLCATSKRDRATDTQYFGPGTRLTVL.

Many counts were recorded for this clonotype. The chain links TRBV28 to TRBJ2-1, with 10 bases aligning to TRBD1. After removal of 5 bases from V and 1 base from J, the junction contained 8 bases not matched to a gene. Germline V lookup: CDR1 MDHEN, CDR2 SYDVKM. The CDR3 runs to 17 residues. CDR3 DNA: TGTGCCAGCAGTCCTGGACAGGGGGGAATTTCCTACAATGAGCAGTTCTTC. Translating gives CASSPGQGGISYNEQFF.

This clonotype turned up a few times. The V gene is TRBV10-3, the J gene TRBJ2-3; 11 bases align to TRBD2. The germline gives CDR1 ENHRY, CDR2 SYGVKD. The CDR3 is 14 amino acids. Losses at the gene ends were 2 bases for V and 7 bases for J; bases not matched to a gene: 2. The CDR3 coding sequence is TGTGCCATCAGTGAGACTAGCGGGAGCCATACGCAGTATTTT. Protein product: CAISETSGSHTQYF.

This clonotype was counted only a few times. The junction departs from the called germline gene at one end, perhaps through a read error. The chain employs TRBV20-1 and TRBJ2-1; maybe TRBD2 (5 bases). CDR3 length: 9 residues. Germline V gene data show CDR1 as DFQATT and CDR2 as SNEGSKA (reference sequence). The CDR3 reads CSARDMRVF. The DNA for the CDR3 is TGCAGTGCTAGAGATATGCGGGTCTTC.

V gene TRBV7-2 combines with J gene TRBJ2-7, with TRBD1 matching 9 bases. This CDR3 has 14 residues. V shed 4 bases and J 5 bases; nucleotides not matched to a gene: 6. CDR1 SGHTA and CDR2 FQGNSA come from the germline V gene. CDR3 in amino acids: CASSYRDRADEQYV. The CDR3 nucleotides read TGTGCCAGCAGCTACCGGGACAGGGCGGACGAGCAGTACGTC.

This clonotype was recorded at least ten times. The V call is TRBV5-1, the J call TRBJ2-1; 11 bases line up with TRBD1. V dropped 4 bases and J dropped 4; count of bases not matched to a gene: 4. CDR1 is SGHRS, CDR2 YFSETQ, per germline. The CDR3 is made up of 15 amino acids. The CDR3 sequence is CASSLRDRGYNEQFF. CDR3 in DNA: TGCGCCAGCAGCCTCCGGGACAGGGGGTACAATGAGCAGTTCTTC.

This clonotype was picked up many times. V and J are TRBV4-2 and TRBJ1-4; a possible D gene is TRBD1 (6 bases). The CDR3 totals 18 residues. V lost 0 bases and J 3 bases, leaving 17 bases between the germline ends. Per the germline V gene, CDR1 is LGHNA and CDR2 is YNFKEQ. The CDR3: CASSQEEVRGRANEKLFF. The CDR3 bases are TGTGCCAGCAGCCAAGAAGAGGTCCGGGGGCGAGCTAATGAAAAACTGTTTTTT.

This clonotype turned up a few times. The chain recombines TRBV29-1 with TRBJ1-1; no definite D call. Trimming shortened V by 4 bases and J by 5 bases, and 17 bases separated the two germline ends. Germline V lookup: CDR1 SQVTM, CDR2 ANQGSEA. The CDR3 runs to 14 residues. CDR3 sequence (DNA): TGCAGCGTTGGTGTCCTAATGATCGCAACTGAAGCTTTCTTT. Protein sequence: CSVGVLMIATEAFF.

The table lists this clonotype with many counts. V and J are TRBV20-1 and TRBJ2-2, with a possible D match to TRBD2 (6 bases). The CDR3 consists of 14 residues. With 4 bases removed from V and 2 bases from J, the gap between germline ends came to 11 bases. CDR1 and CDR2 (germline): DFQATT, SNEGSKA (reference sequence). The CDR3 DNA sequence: TGCAGTGCTACTCCTAGCGCTAACACCGGGGAGCTGTTTTTT. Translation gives CSATPSANTGELFF.

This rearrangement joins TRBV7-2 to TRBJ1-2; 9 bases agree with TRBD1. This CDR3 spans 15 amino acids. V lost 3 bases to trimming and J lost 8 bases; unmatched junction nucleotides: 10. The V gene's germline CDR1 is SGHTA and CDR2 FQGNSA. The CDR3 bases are TGTGCCAGCAGCTTTGCCGGGACAGGGAGGCAGGGCTACACCTTC. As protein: CASSFAGTGRQGYTF.

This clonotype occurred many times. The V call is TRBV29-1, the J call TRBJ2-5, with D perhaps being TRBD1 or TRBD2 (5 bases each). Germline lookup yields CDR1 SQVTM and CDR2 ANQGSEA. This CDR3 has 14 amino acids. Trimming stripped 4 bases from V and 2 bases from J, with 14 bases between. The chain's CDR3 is CSVVRKGSQETQYF. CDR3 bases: TGCAGCGTTGTAAGGAAGGGGAGTCAAGAGACCCAGTACTTC. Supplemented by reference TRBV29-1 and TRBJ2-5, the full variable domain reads SAVISQKPSRDICQRGTSLTIQCQVDSQVTMMFWYRQQPGQSLTLIATANQGSEATYESGFVIDKFPISRPNLTFSTLTVSNMSPEDSSIYLCSVVRKGSQETQYFGPGTRLLVL.

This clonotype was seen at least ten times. The CDR3 coding sequence is TGCAGCGTTGACATAGCGACGGATCCAGATACGCAGTATTTT. It codes for CSVDIATDPDTQYF. This sequence joins TRBV29-1 and TRBJ2-3; weak D call: TRBD2 (5 bases). This CDR3 is 14 amino acids long. Trimming took off 3 bases at V and 4 bases at J, with 14 bases between the two ends. Germline CDR1 and CDR2: SQVTM and ANQGSEA.